The TCR beta chain described here comes from a study of T cell responses to AZD1222 COVID-19 vaccine. Assay used: immunoSEQ multiplex PCR; TCRdb lists only in-frame clones, some missing. Of approximately 80,000 clones listed, roughly 85% were seen once; the top ten hold around 3.5%. CDR3 length: 16 amino acids. Trimming stripped 4 bases from V and 3 bases from J, with 18 bases between. CDR1 and CDR2 (germline): SGHNT, YYREEE (reference sequence). The sample here was peripheral blood, taken 28 days after the second AZD1222 dose. This sequence joins TRBV5-4 and TRBJ2-3, with D possibly TRBD1 on 5 matching bases. This TCR came from an adult who received the AZD1222 COVID-19 vaccine. CDR3 sequence reads: CASSPGGRASTDTQYF. CDR3 DNA sequence: TGTGCCAGCAGCCCCGGCGGCAGGGCCTCGACAGATACGCAGTATTTT.